This TCR beta chain comes out of a study of T cell clones after liver transplantation. On the study more broadly: TCRbeta sequencing after a pre-transplant mixed lymphocyte reaction identified graft-donor-reactive clones, later tracked in post-transplant blood. Subjects received no induction therapy and standard immunosuppression until randomization at 12-24 months post-transplant.

Details on this clone: What it recognizes is unknown.

Study-wide findings and caveats: Compared with third party-reactive sequences, donor-reactive ones declined more, independent of withdrawal success. Circulating graft-donor-reactive CD4 TCRbeta sequences fell significantly post-transplant in 5 of 8 subjects.

This table comes from immunoSEQ multiplex PCR, and its TCRdb copy is limited to in-frame clones, with some not included. The data contain 65,000 to 90,000 clones, over 85% of them singletons. Sequences were derived from CD4+ T cells from blood, sampled before liver transplant. The receptor was derived from a human donor who received a liver transplant.

The CDR3 nucleotides are TGTGCCAGCAGCTTAGAACGGTCGGTGGGAGGGCCTAATACGCAGTATTTT. Protein: CASSLERSVGGPNTQYF. V is TRBV7-2 and J is TRBJ2-3; 7 bases align to TRBD2. The CDR3 is 17 amino acids. Germline-derived CDR1 and CDR2 are SGHTA and FQGNSA. The junction had 14 bases not matched to a gene; V was cut back by 1 base and J by 7 bases.